This T cell receptor beta chain was found in a study of blood T cell repertoires in COVID-19. Whole-study context: The samples span acute and convalescent COVID-19 from the United States, Italy and Spain. Sample material is recorded as cDNA or gDNA derived from T cells, B-cell-depleted T cells, or PBMCs.

In the original analysis: Amplification of reference gene primers was used by the study to estimate nucleated cell counts. The assay was immunoSEQ multiplex PCR, and TCRdb's table has in-frame clones only and misses some. D and trimming come from the DNA, and the V and J calls and clone size come from that table. The repertoire includes 45,000 to 65,000 clones, 70% to 90% of them detected once, and around 18% sits in the top ten. CDR3 length equals 15 residues. Germline V gene data show CDR1 as SGHAT and CDR2 as FQDESV (reference sequence). V shed 5 bases and J shed 4 bases, with 15 bases lying between them.

This rearrangement joins TRBV11-1 to TRBJ2-1; perhaps TRBD1 as D (5 bases). The specimen sequenced was peripheral blood. This clonotype originated in a human donor in a cohort sampled during active COVID-19. CDR3 nucleotide sequence: TGTGCCAGCAGCCCCGTGTGGGGCCCTTACAATGAGCAGTTCTTC. Encoded protein: CASSPVWGPYNEQFF.